This entry lists 31 T cell receptor beta chains sequenced from one sample in a study of neoadjuvant anti-PD-1 for oral cavity cancer. As for time point: after neoadjuvant nivolumab, at surgical resection. Sequencing was performed with immunoSEQ multiplex PCR; in TCRdb, only in-frame clones are kept and a portion is missing. The sample has about 15,000 clones, approximately 35% seen once. The input for sequencing was tumor tissue, taken after nivolumab (anti-PD-1) treatment. The source is a person aged 35-79 years with oral cavity squamous cell carcinoma.

The V and J genes are TRBV30 and TRBJ2-5, with 8 bases aligning to TRBD2. The J segment lost 1 base and the V segment lost 2 bases, leaving 6 bases of the junction unmatched. In germline, CDR1 is GTSNPN, CDR2 SVGIG (reference sequence). The CDR3 runs 15 residues. In DNA, the CDR3 is TGTGCCTGGAGTACATTAGCGGGGCTCCAAGAGACCCAGTACTTC. It translates to CAWSTLAGLQETQYF.

By proportion, this clone is medium-sized. V and J are TRBV7-2 and TRBJ1-5; maybe TRBD1 (5 bases). The germline V and J ends were trimmed by 2 bases and 7 bases, with 18 bases remaining between them. Germline CDR1 reads SGHTA; CDR2 reads FQGNSA. The CDR3 length is 16 residues. The CDR3: CASSLFQGQGWQPQHF. In DNA, the CDR3 is TGTGCCAGCAGCTTATTCCAAGGGCAGGGTTGGCAGCCCCAGCATTTT. The variable domain in full, with the rest retrieved from reference TRBV7-2 and TRBJ1-5, is GAGVSQSPSNKVTEKGKDVELRCDPISGHTALYWYRQSLGQGLEFLIYFQGNSAPDKSGLPSDRFSAERTGGSVSTLTIQRTQQEDSAVYLCASSLFQGQGWQPQHFGDGTRLSIL.

This chain links TRBV7-8 with TRBJ1-1; unclear D gene. The CDR3 is made up of 17 amino acids. V was cut by 0 bases and J by 2 bases, with 16 bases left in between. CDR1 and CDR2 (germline): SGHVS, FQNEAQ. CDR3 DNA: TGTGCCAGCAGCTTAGCGCGGTTGGAGATTCTAAACACTGAAGCTTTCTTT. This translates into CASSLARLEILNTEAFF. The variable domain in full, completed from reference TRBV7-8 and TRBJ1-1, reads GAGVSQSPRYKVAKRGQDVALRCDPISGHVSLFWYQQALGQGPEFLTYFQNEAQLDKSGLPSDRFFAERPEGSVSTLKIQRTQQEDSAVYLCASSLARLEILNTEAFFGQGTRLTVV.

The chain links TRBV9 to TRBJ2-1; unclear D gene. The V end was cut by 3 bases, the J end by 4 bases, with 8 bases between. The CDR3 covers 13 residues. Germline V gene sequence: CDR1 SGDLS, CDR2 YYNGEE. This chain's CDR3 is CASSANEYNEQFF. The CDR3 nucleotides read TGTGCCAGCAGCGCTAACGAGTACAATGAGCAGTTCTTC.

This chain connects TRBV25-1 to TRBJ1-2; 7 nucleotides line up with TRBD1. The junction had 19 bases not matched to a gene; V was cut back by 5 bases and J by 4 bases. CDR3 length: 18 amino acids. Germline assignment: CDR1 MGHDK and CDR2 SYGVNS. For the CDR3, the DNA is TGTGCCAGCAGTCTATCAAAGGGCCGGGACAGTCGCTCCTATGGCTACACCTTC. Translation: CASSLSKGRDSRSYGYTF.

The chain recombines TRBV11-3 with TRBJ2-2, with D unresolved. Germline values: CDR1 SGHNT, CDR2 YENEEA. CDR3 size: 15 residues. Deletions cut 5 bases from V and 3 bases from J, with 13 bases between. As DNA, the CDR3 is TGTGCCAGCAGCCCCCAGAACGGGCACACCGGGGAGCTGTTTTTT. It is translated as CASSPQNGHTGELFF.

This clone is classed as medium-sized. The chain couples TRBV5-4 to TRBJ1-1; TRBD1 might be the D (6 bases). Germline CDR1 reads SGHNT; CDR2 reads YYREEE (reference sequence). CDR3 length equals 14 residues. V lost 4 bases and J 4 bases, leaving 14 bases between the germline ends. The CDR3 reads CASSQTGGGTEAFF. CDR3 sequence (DNA): TGTGCCAGCAGCCAGACAGGAGGGGGCACTGAAGCTTTCTTT.

This clone has only a few counts. This sequence joins TRBV19 and TRBJ1-6, with D perhaps matching TRBD1 (5 bases). V was cut by 5 bases and J by 8 bases, with 7 bases left in between. The V gene's germline CDR1 is LNHDA and CDR2 SQIVND (reference sequence). There are 12 residues in the CDR3. The CDR3, as DNA: TGTGCCAGTAGTCCAGGGTATTCACCCCTCCACTTT. Translated: CASSPGYSPLHF.

The rearrangement links TRBV19 to TRBJ1-5; D ambiguous. CDR1 LNHDA and CDR2 SQIVND come from the germline V gene (reference sequence). The CDR3 length is 13 residues. The V and J ends lost 5 bases and 5 bases respectively, with 10 bases between them. The CDR3 sequence is CASSSSFYQPQHF. The CDR3 DNA reads as TGTGCCAGTAGTTCCTCCTTCTATCAGCCCCAGCATTTT.

The V gene is TRBV6-4, the J gene TRBJ2-3, with D unresolved. The V end lost 0 bases, the J end lost 2 bases, and 9 bases lay between the germline ends. Germline V gene sequence: CDR1 MRHNA, CDR2 SNTAGT. This CDR3 is built from 15 residues. CDR3 protein: CASSDSREYTDTQYF. CDR3 DNA: TGTGCCAGCAGTGACTCCAGAGAATACACAGATACGCAGTATTTT.

The rearrangement links TRBV6-1 to TRBJ1-2, with D perhaps TRBD1 (6 bases). V was shortened by 7 bases and J by 5 bases, with 20 bases between the two germline ends. The CDR3 contains 15 residues. Germline V gene sequence: CDR1 MNHNS, CDR2 SASEGT. CDR3: CASIQRGDWRYGYTF. In DNA form, the CDR3 reads TGTGCCAGCATTCAAAGGGGGGACTGGAGGTATGGCTACACCTTC.

In this sample, this clone turned up once. This chain connects TRBV20-1 to TRBJ1-2; no firm D call. The V and J ends lost 2 bases and 7 bases respectively, with 8 bases between them. The CDR3 has 11 residues. The germline gives CDR1 DFQATT, CDR2 SNEGSKA (reference sequence). CDR3 in amino acids: CSARREAGYTF. The CDR3 DNA is TGCAGTGCTAGAAGGGAAGCTGGCTACACCTTC.

This clone was seen only once. The chain recombines TRBV10-3 with TRBJ2-2; D uncertain. Between the trimmed V and J ends, which lost 3 bases and 4 bases, there was a span of 12 bases. CDR1 is ENHRY, CDR2 SYGVKD, per germline. The length of the CDR3 is 15 residues. The CDR3 loop is CAISERVMGTGELFF. The DNA for the CDR3 is TGTGCCATCAGTGAAAGGGTTATGGGCACCGGGGAGCTGTTTTTT.

This clone turned up a few times. The chain couples TRBV5-5 to TRBJ1-5, with 7 bases that match TRBD1. CDR3 size: 15 residues. Germline trimming cut 1 base from V and 5 bases from J; bases unmatched to any gene: 6. From germline, CDR1 is SGHKS and CDR2 YYEKEE (reference sequence). The CDR3 nucleotides are TGTGCCAGCAGCTTGACAGGGGAAGTCCATCAGCCCCAGCATTTT. Translated, it gives CASSLTGEVHQPQHF.

A few counts support this clone. The chain recombines TRBV9 with TRBJ2-3; D gene unclear. The CDR3 has 12 residues. Trimming shortened V by 2 bases and J by 2 bases, and 3 bases separated the two germline ends. Germline loops: CDR1 SGDLS, CDR2 YYNGEE. The CDR3 coding sequence is TGTGCCAGCAGCGTCAACACAGATACGCAGTATTTT. It translates to CASSVNTDTQYF.

This clone was counted ten times or more. The chain employs TRBV15 and TRBJ2-2, with 7 bases lining up with TRBD1. Germline CDR1 and CDR2: LNHNV and YYDKDF (reference sequence). The CDR3 spans 15 residues. V was clipped by 0 bases and J by 6 bases; unmatched bases: 4. CDR3 residues: CATSRDPTGAGELFF. For the CDR3, the DNA is TGTGCCACCAGCAGAGATCCTACAGGGGCCGGGGAGCTGTTTTTT.

The CDR3 DNA reads as TGTGCCTGGGGACAGGGAAGCAATCAGCCCCAGCATTTT. Its translation is CAWGQGSNQPQHF. The chain joins TRBV30 to TRBJ1-5; 8 nucleotides line up with TRBD1. With 5 bases clipped from V and 1 base from J, the junction kept 1 base outside the gene matches. The CDR3 covers 13 residues. Per germline, CDR1 GTSNPN and CDR2 SVGIG (reference sequence).

In its sample, this clone is medium-sized. The chain has TRBV11-2 and TRBJ2-3; 10 bases map to TRBD1. The CDR3 runs to 18 residues. Germline V gene lookup returns CDR1 SGHAT and CDR2 FQNNGV. The J segment lost 2 bases and the V segment lost 5 bases, leaving 13 bases of the junction unmatched. This CDR3 is CASSRAYGTGEITDTQYF. The CDR3 region has the DNA TGTGCCAGCAGCCGAGCTTACGGGACAGGGGAAATCACAGATACGCAGTATTTT.

This clone has just a few counts. The genes are TRBV19 and TRBJ2-5, with TRBD2 matching over 11 bases. The V gene's germline CDR1 is LNHDA and CDR2 SQIVND (reference sequence). J gave up 5 bases and V 5 bases, and 7 bases lay outside the gene matches. CDR3 length: 15 residues. In nucleotides, the CDR3 is TGTGCCAGTAGTGCAACTAGCGGGGGACTGGAGACCCAGTACTTC. It specifies CASSATSGGLETQYF.

V is TRBV27 and J is TRBJ1-1; the D gene is possibly TRBD1 (5 bases). The CDR3 loop spans 14 amino acids. V lost 6 bases and J 2 bases, leaving 13 bases between the germline ends. Per germline, CDR1 MNHEY and CDR2 SMNVEV (reference sequence). CDR3 protein: CASRAGTGNTEAFF. Here the CDR3 DNA reads TGTGCCAGCAGGGCCGGGACGGGCAACACTGAAGCTTTCTTT.

This rearrangement joins TRBV7-3 to TRBJ2-1; 7 bases are a match to TRBD1. The trim removed 5 bases at V and 6 bases at J, leaving 4 bases unmatched. The CDR3 has 13 residues. Germline assignment: CDR1 SGHTA and CDR2 FQGTGA. This chain's CDR3 is CASSEYRGNEQFF. The DNA for the CDR3 is TGTGCCAGCAGCGAGTACAGGGGCAATGAGCAGTTCTTC.

This clone appeared a single time. The CDR3 loop is CASSLGPQPYEQYF. CDR3 in DNA: TGTGCCAGCAGCTTGGGACCGCAACCCTACGAGCAGTACTTC. This chain connects TRBV5-6 to TRBJ2-7; no definite D call. V was trimmed by 0 bases and J by 2 bases, leaving 9 bases between them. The CDR3 consists of 14 residues. Per the germline V gene, CDR1 is SGHDT and CDR2 is YYEEEE.

The chain has TRBV7-2 and TRBJ2-1, with D possibly being TRBD2 (5 bases). Germline CDR1 and CDR2: SGHTA and FQGNSA. The CDR3 runs to 15 residues. Trimming removed 2 bases from V and 5 bases from J, with 13 bases in between. CDR3 region: CASSLSSVAHNEQFF. Here the CDR3 DNA reads TGTGCCAGCAGCTTAAGTAGCGTGGCCCACAATGAGCAGTTCTTC.

This clone is categorized as medium-sized. The gene calls are TRBV29-1 and TRBJ1-2; the match to TRBD1 covers 10 bases. The CDR3 is 14 residues long. The V segment lost 0 bases and the J segment 4 bases; nucleotides outside the gene matches: 2. Germline assignment: CDR1 SQVTM and CDR2 ANQGSEA. The CDR3 DNA sequence: TGCAGCGTTGAAGAAGGACAGGGGGGCTATGGCTACACCTTC. This translates into CSVEEGQGGYGYTF. Using reference TRBV29-1 and TRBJ1-2 for the parts outside the CDR3, the full variable domain is SAVISQKPSRDICQRGTSLTIQCQVDSQVTMMFWYRQQPGQSLTLIATANQGSEATYESGFVIDKFPISRPNLTFSTLTVSNMSPEDSSIYLCSVEEGQGGYGYTFGSGTRLTVV.

There are a few counts of this clone. V gene TRBV28 combines with J gene TRBJ2-7, with 7 bases fitting TRBD1. The length of the CDR3 is 14 residues. The germline CDR1 and CDR2 sequences are MDHEN and SYDVKM. Trimming cost V 5 bases and J 2 bases; bases outside gene matches: 6. The CDR3 nucleotides read TGTGCCAGCAGTCCGAGACAGGGACCCTACGAGCAGTACTTC. It is translated as CASSPRQGPYEQYF.

This chain connects TRBV7-9 to TRBJ2-7; 9 bases are shared with TRBD2. Germline lookup yields CDR1 SEHNR and CDR2 FQNEAQ (reference sequence). CDR3 size: 15 residues. Trimming took 4 bases from V and 2 from J; bases not matched to a gene: 6. CDR3 residues: CASSYGGGATYEQYF. Here the CDR3 DNA reads TGTGCCAGCAGCTATGGCGGGGGGGCTACCTACGAGCAGTACTTC.

This clone has ten or more counts. The J gene is TRBJ1-2, the V gene TRBV5-6; D remains ambiguous. Trimming shortened V by 2 bases and J by 4 bases, and 15 bases separated the two germline ends. CDR3 length: 15 amino acids. The germline CDR1 and CDR2 sequences are SGHDT and YYEEEE. The CDR3 nucleotides are TGTGCCAGCAGCTTAGGAGGGAGTGTAAGCTATGGCTACACCTTC. Translation: CASSLGGSVSYGYTF.

This clone was detected a few times. The J gene is TRBJ1-6, the V gene TRBV7-2; D is uncertain. The length of the CDR3 is 13 residues. The germline CDR1 and CDR2 sequences are SGHTA and FQGNSA. With 1 base removed from V and 7 bases from J, the gap between germline ends came to 5 bases. CDR3 DNA: TGTGCCAGCAGCTTAGGCTCCAATTCACCCCTCCACTTT. Protein sequence: CASSLGSNSPLHF.

The chain has TRBV7-2 and TRBJ2-1; the D gene is possibly TRBD2 (6 bases). V gave up 1 base and J gave up 9 bases, with 16 bases separating them. Germline V gene lookup returns CDR1 SGHTA and CDR2 FQGNSA. CDR3 length equals 15 residues. The DNA for the CDR3 is TGTGCCAGCAGCTTAGGAGGGCGGGAAGGGACTGAGCAGTTCTTC. This codes for CASSLGGREGTEQFF.

The chain has TRBV21-1 and TRBJ2-5; no check of the table's D call, TRBD1, against the DNA was made. TRBV21-1 corresponds to a pseudogene. The CDR3 extends over 16 amino acids. This CDR3 reads CASILNRGPPQETQYF. The CDR3, as DNA: TGTGCCAGCATCTTAAACAGGGGCCCCCCCCAAGAGACCCAGTACTTC.

This chain links TRBV4-2 with TRBJ1-5; 9 bases line up with TRBD1. Per the germline V gene, CDR1 is LGHNA and CDR2 is YNFKEQ. The V segment lost 3 bases and the J segment 2 bases; nucleotides outside the gene matches: 5. This CDR3 is built from 16 residues. The CDR3 bases are TGTGCCAGCAGCCAGGGGACAGGGCCAGGCAATCAGCCCCAGCATTTT. Its translation is CASSQGTGPGNQPQHF.